This section outlines one T cell receptor (beta chain) sequence together with its context. This clonotype was picked up a small number of times. The antigen this receptor binds is unknown. A much larger clone differs from this one at a single base, so this may be a read error. The sample comes from a study of T cells in Graves' hyperthyroidism and ophthalmopathy (dated by TCRdb to 2018 to 2020). At the level of the whole study: A discovery cohort of approximately 97 patients, approximately 45 with Graves' ophthalmopathy and approximately 55 with stable Graves' hyperthyroidism, was used to find distinguishing TCR V-J signatures. Whether ophthalmopathy could be predicted prospectively was tested in an independent validation cohort made up of roughly 20 hyperthyroidism patients plus 17 patients who later progressed to ophthalmopathy. The approximately 90 discovery patients were randomly split 7:3 into training and test sets. In addition, the study compared T-cell repertoires in thyroid tissue and in blood from several Graves' hyperthyroidism patients. Once sampling was done, hyperthyroidism patients were given methimazole at a starting dose of 30 mg daily, whereas ophthalmopathy patients were given high-dose intravenous methylprednisolone. The paper reports TCR Vbeta CDR3 sequencing of some 140 peripheral blood samples: 40 to 45 ophthalmopathy, roughly 74 hyperthyroidism and approximately 17 progressor patients.

Overall results and qualifications from the work: Blood samples also contained most of the expanded thyroid clonotypes (frequency above 0.001), which suggests that blood repertoires may reflect thyroid immune responses. Sample size was not statistically predetermined, and blinding of investigators to group allocation was not performed. Ophthalmopathy was separated from stable hyperthyroidism by a 13 V-J signature model, with just over 85% sensitivity and about 81% specificity obtained in cross-validation and 80%/75% obtained in testing. During validation, the model predicted progression to ophthalmopathy a median of about 6.5 months ahead of onset, with more than 55% sensitivity and 72.22% specificity.

The TCR beta CDR3 regions were amplified from RNA transcripts. A first-round RT-PCR of the TCR CDR3 used the HTBI primer set with the Qiagen OneStep RT-PCR kit. The libraries were constructed in a second round of multiplex PCR and then size-selected and purified. Paired-end sequencing of the libraries was performed with 100 bp reads on an Illumina HiSeq2000. In the source study's methods: SOAPnuke was used to process the raw data, removing reads that contained adapters or uncalled bases, had a mean Phred below 15, or lacked an exact match to the constant primer or identifier. High-quality paired reads were merged using COPE v1.2.5, and each unique nucleotide sequence was defined as a clonotype. MiTCR v1.1 was used to align the clonotypes against IMGT TRBV, TRBD and TRBJ reference segments. The analysis included only V-J combinations with a frequency above 0.0001, which together covered around 99% of the repertoires. A TCS score was defined as the ratio between F50 (clonal expansion) and ExV (chaos), using BLOSUM62-based TCRdist between CDR3 peptides within each V-J. Welch's t-statistics and random forest reduced roughly 530 V-J features to some 14, which were used in a naive Bayes classifier (R e1071). Thyroid-blood repertoire similarity was quantified with the Morisita-Horn index. TCRdb trimmed the raw reads at Q25, called clones with MiXCR and kept productive beta chains. Each CDR3 protein gets just one entry, which takes the most common genes and DNA from the rows behind it. V and J calls and clone size were set by TCRdb, not the authors. The sample yields around 580,000 distinct CDR3 sequences; under 60% were counted once. The top ten constitute about 7.8% of the sample.

Trimming removed 8 bases from V and 5 bases from J; the gene matches leave 17 bases unexplained. CDR1 MNHEY and CDR2 SVGAGI were looked up in the germline V gene. The CDR3 measures 16 amino acids from cysteine to phenylalanine. The retained sequence is limited to the CDR3, 48 bases, with the frame set at the first base. A patient counted as having stable Graves' hyperthyroidism if no progression to ophthalmopathy occurred over 18 months of follow-up. Hyperthyroidism patients were newly diagnosed, had a disease duration of under 2 months, and were aged 18 to 65 years. Exclusion was applied to patients with uncontrolled infections, other autoimmune diseases, pregnancy or lactation. Diagnoses were based on clinical symptoms, serum thyroxine and TRAb, thyroid ultrasound and orbital computed tomography. Total RNA was extracted with Trizol reagent, and quality was checked on an Agilent 2100 Bioanalyzer.

The rearranged chain carries TRBV6-5 and TRBJ1-2, and TRBD1 matches 7 of the central bases. The sequence derives from a woman aged 18-29 years with Graves' hyperthyroidism. The material sequenced was peripheral blood or thyroid tissue (not recorded which). In nucleotide form, the sequence is TGTGCCAGCGGCTTAGCAGGGGGACAACCTTGGTATGGCTACACCTTC. This sequence encodes CASGLAGGQPWYGYTF.